A single sample is the source of the 13 T cell receptor beta chains below, sequenced in a study of T cell responses to AZD1222 COVID-19 vaccine. Sequenced by immunoSEQ multiplex PCR; TCRdb stores in-frame clones only, minus some. Of around 100,000 clones listed, 87% were seen once; the top ten hold 10%. The material sequenced was peripheral blood, taken 28 days after the second AZD1222 dose. The source of these receptors is an adult who received the AZD1222 COVID-19 vaccine.

This rearrangement joins TRBV14 to TRBJ2-7; 8 bases agree with TRBD2. Germline-derived CDR1 and CDR2 are SGHDN and FVKESK. The J segment lost 0 bases and the V segment lost 6 bases, leaving 19 bases of the junction unmatched. This CDR3 region has 19 residues. CDR3 residues: CASRLNAGRAGGSSYEQYF. CDR3 sequence (DNA): TGTGCCAGCAGGCTAAACGCGGGGAGGGCGGGGGGTAGCTCCTACGAGCAGTACTTC. The whole variable domain, remainder taken from reference TRBV14 and TRBJ2-7, is EAGVTQFPSHSVIEKGQTVTLRCDPISGHDNLYWYRRVMGKEIKFLLHFVKESKQDESGMPNNRFLAERTGGTYSTLKVQPAELEDSGVYFCASRLNAGRAGGSSYEQYFGPGTRLTVT.

This rearrangement joins TRBV5-1 to TRBJ2-7; 9 bases match TRBD1. CDR1 is SGHRS, CDR2 YFSETQ, per germline. The CDR3 length is 14 residues. V was clipped by 3 bases and J by 2 bases; unmatched bases: 3. Written as DNA, the CDR3 is TGCGCCAGCAGCTGGGGGGACAGGGCCTACGAGCAGTACTTC. It specifies CASSWGDRAYEQYF.

The chain carries TRBV7-9 and TRBJ1-4; D ambiguous. Trimming pared 0 bases from V and 8 bases from J, leaving 13 bases between. CDR1 SEHNR and CDR2 FQNEAQ come from the germline V gene (reference sequence). This CDR3 is 15 amino acids long. The DNA of the CDR3 is TGTGCCAGCAGCTTAGCAGTCCCGACTGTCGAAAAACTGTTTTTT. This encodes CASSLAVPTVEKLFF.

J is TRBJ1-1 and V is TRBV5-1, with D maybe TRBD1 (6 bases). Germline lookup yields CDR1 SGHRS and CDR2 YFSETQ. The V and J ends lost 1 base and 0 bases respectively, with 10 bases between them. The CDR3 length is 15 residues. CDR3 DNA sequence: TGCGCCAGCAGCTTGACAGGGAACATGAACACTGAAGCTTTCTTT. This gives the protein CASSLTGNMNTEAFF.

This rearrangement joins TRBV9 to TRBJ2-5; D gene unclear. This CDR3 has 14 residues. V was clipped by 3 bases and J by 5 bases, with 14 bases between them. The germline CDR1 and CDR2 sequences are SGDLS and YYNGEE. The CDR3 DNA reads as TGTGCCAGCAGCGAGCCCAGACTGGGGGAGACCCAGTACTTC. Translating it yields CASSEPRLGETQYF.

The V and J genes are TRBV3-1 (or the pseudogene TRBV3-2) and TRBJ1-1, with 8 bases matching TRBD1. Losses at the gene ends were 4 bases for V and 3 bases for J; bases not matched to a gene: 4. Germline CDR1 is LGHDT and CDR2 is YNNKEL (reference sequence). The CDR3 spans 14 residues. The CDR3, as DNA: TGTGCCAGCAGCCGACAGGGGTGGTACACTGAAGCTTTCTTT. Translation: CASSRQGWYTEAFF.

The J gene is TRBJ1-2, the V gene TRBV28; D uncertain. CDR1 and CDR2 (germline): MDHEN, SYDVKM. The CDR3 contains 15 residues. The V end lost 1 base, the J end lost 0 bases, and 9 bases lay between the germline ends. CDR3 loop: CASSLYLGTNYGYTF. The DNA of the CDR3 is TGTGCCAGCAGTTTATATCTGGGCACTAACTATGGCTACACCTTC.

V is TRBV30 and J is TRBJ2-1; TRBD2 matches 11 bases. The CDR3 is 17 residues long. The J segment lost 7 bases and the V segment lost 3 bases, leaving 14 bases of the junction unmatched. From germline, CDR1 is GTSNPN and CDR2 SVGIG (reference sequence). The CDR3 DNA reads as TGTGCCTGGAGGAGGAGGGGCTTAAGACTAGCGGGAAATGAGCAGTTCTTC. This gives the protein CAWRRRGLRLAGNEQFF.

The rearrangement links TRBV9 to TRBJ2-1; a weak D match, TRBD2 (6 bases). This CDR3 comprises 15 residues. Trimming took off 0 bases at V and 9 bases at J, with 16 bases between the two ends. Germline V gives CDR1 SGDLS, CDR2 YYNGEE. The CDR3 sequence: CASSVGSGVGAEQFF. The CDR3 nucleotides read TGTGCCAGCAGCGTAGGGTCGGGAGTGGGCGCTGAGCAGTTCTTC.

The chain joins TRBV7-9 to TRBJ2-5; D is unresolved. The CDR3 length is 15 residues. The germline V gene has CDR1 SEHNR and CDR2 FQNEAQ (reference sequence). Between the trimmed V and J ends, which lost 2 bases and 5 bases, there was a span of 15 bases. The CDR3 spells CASSLFVGEGETQYF. The CDR3 nucleotides are TGTGCCAGCAGCTTATTTGTTGGGGAAGGGGAGACCCAGTACTTC.

The J gene is TRBJ2-2, the V gene TRBV7-9, with 7 bases aligning to TRBD2. The V gene end was trimmed by 7 bases and the J gene end by 4 bases; junction bases not matched to a gene: 9. Germline assignment: CDR1 SEHNR and CDR2 FQNEAQ (reference sequence). The CDR3 totals 15 residues. This CDR3 reads CASTPLAGVTGELFF. CDR3 DNA sequence: TGTGCCAGCACCCCATTAGCGGGCGTCACCGGGGAGCTGTTTTTT.

The CDR3 region has the DNA TGTGCCAGCAGGCGAGTCGGGACAGGGTTTAACGAGCAGTACTTC. This encodes CASRRVGTGFNEQYF. The chain uses TRBV6-5 and TRBJ2-7, with TRBD1 matching 9 bases. Trimming at V came to 6 bases and at J to 5 bases, leaving 11 bases not matched to a gene. CDR1 MNHEY and CDR2 SVGAGI come from the germline V gene. CDR3 length equals 15 residues.

This chain connects TRBV5-1 to TRBJ2-5, with 9 nucleotides matching TRBD2. Unmatched junction bases numbered 5, after V lost 1 base and J lost 4 bases. This CDR3 has 15 amino acids. Germline V gene data show CDR1 as SGHRS and CDR2 as YFSETQ. DNA of the CDR3: TGCGCCAGCAGCTTGACGGGTAGCGGGGGAGAGACCCAGTACTTC. Translating gives CASSLTGSGGETQYF.